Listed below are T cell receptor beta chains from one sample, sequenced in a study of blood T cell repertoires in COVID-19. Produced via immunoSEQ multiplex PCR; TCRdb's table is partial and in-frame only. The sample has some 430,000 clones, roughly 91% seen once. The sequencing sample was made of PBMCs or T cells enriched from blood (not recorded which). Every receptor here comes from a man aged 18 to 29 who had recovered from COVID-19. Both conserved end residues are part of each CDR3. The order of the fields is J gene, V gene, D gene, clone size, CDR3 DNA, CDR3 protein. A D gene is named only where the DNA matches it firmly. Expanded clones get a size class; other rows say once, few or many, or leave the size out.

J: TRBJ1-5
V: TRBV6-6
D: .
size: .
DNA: TGTGCCAGCAGTTTTCCGACCGGGCAGCCCCAGCATTTT
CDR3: CASSFPTGQPQHF

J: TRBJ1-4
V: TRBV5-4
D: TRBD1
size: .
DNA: TGTGCCAGCAGCTTGGGACAGGGGAGTGAAAAACTGTTTTTT
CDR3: CASSLGQGSEKLFF

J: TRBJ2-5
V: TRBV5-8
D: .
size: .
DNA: TGTGCCAGCAGCTCACTCTCGATCGAGACCCAGTACTTC
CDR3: CASSSLSIETQYF

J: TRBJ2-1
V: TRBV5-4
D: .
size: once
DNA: TGTGCCAGCAGCTTGGGTCGGGAGCGCAATGAGCAGTTCTTC
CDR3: CASSLGRERNEQFF

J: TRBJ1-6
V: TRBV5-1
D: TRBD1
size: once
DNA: TGCGCCAGCAGCTTGGCAACAGGGGGCTCGGCACCCCTCCACTTT
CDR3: CASSLATGGSAPLHF

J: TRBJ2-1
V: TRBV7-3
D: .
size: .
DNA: TGTGCCAGCAGCTTACACAGAAACAATGAGCAGTTCTTC
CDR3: CASSLHRNNEQFF

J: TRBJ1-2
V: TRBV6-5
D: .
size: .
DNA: TGTGCCAGCAGTTCTACAGATCACTATGGCTACACCTTC
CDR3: CASSSTDHYGYTF

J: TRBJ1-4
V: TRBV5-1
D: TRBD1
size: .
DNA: TGCGCCAGCAGCTTGTCAGGGGGAACGGGTGAAAAACTGTTTTTT
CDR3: CASSLSGGTGEKLFF

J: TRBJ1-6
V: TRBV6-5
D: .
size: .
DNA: TGTGCCAGCAGTTTCGGGTCAGGGTTGAGTTCACCCCTCCACTTT
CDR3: CASSFGSGLSSPLHF

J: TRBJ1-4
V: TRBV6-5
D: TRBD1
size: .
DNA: TGTGCCAGCAGTTGGCAGGGGGGCGAAAAACTGTTTTTT
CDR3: CASSWQGGEKLFF

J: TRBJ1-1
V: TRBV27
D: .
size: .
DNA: TGTGCCAGCAGTTTATCGTTAAGGGACACTCCGAACACTGAAGCTTTCTTT
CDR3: CASSLSLRDTPNTEAFF

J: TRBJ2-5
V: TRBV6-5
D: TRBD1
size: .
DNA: TGTGCCAGCAGTTACTCCTGGACAGGGGGCCAAGAGACCCAGTACTTC
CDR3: CASSYSWTGGQETQYF

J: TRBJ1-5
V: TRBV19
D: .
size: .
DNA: TGTGCCAGTAGTATAGGGACAGCAGGGAATCAGCCCCAGCATTTT
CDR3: CASSIGTAGNQPQHF

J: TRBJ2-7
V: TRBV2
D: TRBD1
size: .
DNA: TGTGCCAGCATAGACAGGGTGGGGCCCTACGAGCAGTACTTC
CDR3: CASIDRVGPYEQYF

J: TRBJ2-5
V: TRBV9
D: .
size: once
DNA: TGTGCCAGCAGCGCCACCCCGGACGGAGGAGAGACCCAGTACTTC
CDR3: CASSATPDGGETQYF

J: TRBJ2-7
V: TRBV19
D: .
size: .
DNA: TGTGCCAGTAGTATTGGGAGCCATCAGACTTACGAGCAGTACTTC
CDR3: CASSIGSHQTYEQYF

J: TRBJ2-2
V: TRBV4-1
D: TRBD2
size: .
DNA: TGCGCCAGCAGCACTAGACTAGCGGGAAAGAACACCGGGGAGCTGTTTTTT
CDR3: CASSTRLAGKNTGELFF

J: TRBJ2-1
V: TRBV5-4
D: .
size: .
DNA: TGTGCCAGCAGCTTCTCCGGGACATCATCCTACAATGAGCAGTTCTTC
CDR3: CASSFSGTSSYNEQFF

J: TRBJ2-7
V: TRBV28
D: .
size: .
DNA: TGTGCCAGCAGTCCACCCTTGAGGGAGGCCATCTACGAGCAGTACTTC
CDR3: CASSPPLREAIYEQYF

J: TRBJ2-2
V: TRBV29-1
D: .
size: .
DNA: TGCAGCGTAGTCAACCGTCTCGGCACCGGGGAGCTGTTTTTT
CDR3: CSVVNRLGTGELFF

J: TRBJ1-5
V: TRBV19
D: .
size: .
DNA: TGTGCCAGTAGTATACAACAGGGCGACAATCAGCCCCAGCATTTT
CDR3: CASSIQQGDNQPQHF

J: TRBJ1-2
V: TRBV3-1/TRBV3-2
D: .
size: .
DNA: TGTGCCAGCAGTCCATGGAGGGGAGCTAACTATGGCTACACCTTC
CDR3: CASSPWRGANYGYTF

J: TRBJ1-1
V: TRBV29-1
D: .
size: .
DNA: TGCAGCGCCCTTCGGAGGGCAGATTCTGAAGCTTTCTTT
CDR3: CSALRRADSEAFF

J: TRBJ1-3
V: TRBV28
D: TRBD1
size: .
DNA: TGTGCCAGCAGTTCCGGGACAGGGGTTTCTGGAAACACCATATATTTT
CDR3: CASSSGTGVSGNTIYF

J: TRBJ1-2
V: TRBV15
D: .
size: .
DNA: TGTGCCACCAGCAGAGATTGGAGGGAGGGCTACACCTTC
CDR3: CATSRDWREGYTF

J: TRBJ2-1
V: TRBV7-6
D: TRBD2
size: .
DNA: TGTGCCAGCAGCTTAGCTTATAGCGGGATTAATGAGCAGTTCTTC
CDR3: CASSLAYSGINEQFF

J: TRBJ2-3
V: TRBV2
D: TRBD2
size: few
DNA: TGTGCCAGCAGGGGGGGGACTAGTGCAGATACGCAGTATTTT
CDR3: CASRGGTSADTQYF

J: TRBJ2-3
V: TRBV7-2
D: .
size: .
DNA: TGTGCCAGCAGCTCCGGAGTGCGGGCTAGCACAGATACGCAGTATTTT
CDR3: CASSSGVRASTDTQYF

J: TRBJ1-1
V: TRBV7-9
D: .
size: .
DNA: TGTGCCAGCAGCGAACACACGAACACTGAAGCTTTCTTT
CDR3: CASSEHTNTEAFF

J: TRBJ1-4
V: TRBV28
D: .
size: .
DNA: TGTGCCAGCAGTCGCCCGGGATCTACTAATGAAAAACTGTTTTTT
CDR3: CASSRPGSTNEKLFF

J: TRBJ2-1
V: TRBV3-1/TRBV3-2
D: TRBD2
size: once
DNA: TGTGCCAGCAGCCAAGGTTTGGCTAGCGGCTACAATGAGCAGTTCTTC
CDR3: CASSQGLASGYNEQFF

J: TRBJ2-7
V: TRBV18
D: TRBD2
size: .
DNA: TGTGCCAGCTCACCATCGGGCGGGAGGGCCGCTTCAGGAGAGCAGTACTTC
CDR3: CASSPSGGRAASGEQYF

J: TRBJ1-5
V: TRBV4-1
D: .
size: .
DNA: TGCGCCAGCAGCCAAGGCCGGAGGGGCAATCAGCCCCAGCATTTT
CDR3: CASSQGRRGNQPQHF

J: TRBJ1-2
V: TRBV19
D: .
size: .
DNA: TGTGCCAGTAGTATCGACGGGGAATCTTATGGCTACACCTTC
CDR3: CASSIDGESYGYTF

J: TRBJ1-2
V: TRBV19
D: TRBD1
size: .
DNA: TGTGCCAGCTCGACCCCGGGACAGGGGGCCTCTGGCTACACCTTC
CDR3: CASSTPGQGASGYTF